The 30 T cell receptor beta chains below all came from one sample that was sequenced in a study of blood T cell repertoires in COVID-19. Clones were sequenced by immunoSEQ multiplex PCR, and TCRdb holds only the in-frame ones, with some missing. The sample contains around 150,000 clones, roughly 93% of which appear only once. Sequences were obtained from peripheral blood. Every receptor here comes from a woman between 55 and 75 years old with COVID-19, enrolled during active disease.

The gene calls are TRBV18 and TRBJ2-7; TRBD1 aligns across 8 bases. The V segment lost 6 bases and the J segment 3 bases; nucleotides outside the gene matches: 4. Germline V lookup: CDR1 KGHSH, CDR2 LQKENI. The CDR3 runs 13 residues. The CDR3 reads CASSQDRDYEQYF. The CDR3 DNA sequence: TGTGCCAGCTCCCAGGACAGGGACTACGAGCAGTACTTC.

The chain has TRBV5-1 and TRBJ2-3, with TRBD1 identical over 8 bases. J was trimmed by 4 bases and V by 4 bases; bases with no gene match: 14. The CDR3 loop spans 17 amino acids. CDR1 SGHRS and CDR2 YFSETQ come from the germline V gene. The CDR3 nucleotides are TGCGCCAGCAGCATTCCGAAGCAGGGGGCTAAGGCAGATACGCAGTATTTT. Translating it yields CASSIPKQGAKADTQYF.

The V gene is TRBV5-3, the J gene TRBJ2-1; maybe TRBD1 (6 bases). TRBV5-3 is classed as an ORF, of uncertain function. CDR3 length equals 16 residues. V shed 0 bases and J shed 8 bases, with 18 bases lying between them. CDR3: CARSLVCMGRGHEQFF. CDR3 bases: TGTGCCAGAAGCTTGGTTTGTATGGGCAGGGGACATGAGCAGTTCTTC.

The gene calls are TRBV6-6 and TRBJ2-1; possible D gene TRBD1, 5 bases. Germline loops: CDR1 MNHNY, CDR2 SVGAGI (reference sequence). The CDR3 contains 13 residues. V was cut by 5 bases and J by 7 bases, with 12 bases left in between. The CDR3 here is CASSHTTENEQFF. The CDR3 DNA reads as TGTGCCAGCAGTCACACGACAGAGAATGAGCAGTTCTTC.

The genes are TRBV19 and TRBJ2-3; TRBD2 is a possible D gene (5 bases). V gave up 5 bases and J gave up 0 bases, with 18 bases separating them. This CDR3 contains 17 residues. The germline gives CDR1 LNHDA, CDR2 SQIVND (reference sequence). CDR3 DNA sequence: TGTGCCAGTAGTCCCGGGGATGGCCCAACTAGCACAGATACGCAGTATTTT. The encoded protein is CASSPGDGPTSTDTQYF.

The chain recombines TRBV2 with TRBJ1-4, with 9 positions matching TRBD1. The CDR3 consists of 16 residues. The V gene end was trimmed by 6 bases and the J gene end by 3 bases; junction bases not matched to a gene: 8. Germline V gives CDR1 SNHLY, CDR2 FYNNEI. For the CDR3, the DNA is TGTGCCAGCAGCGTGACAGGGGGAGCGGCTAATGAAAAACTGTTTTTT. Protein sequence: CASSVTGGAANEKLFF.

The rearrangement links TRBV4-1 to TRBJ1-4; the D gene is possibly TRBD1 (6 bases). Germline-derived CDR1 and CDR2 are MGHRA and YSYEKL. This CDR3 region has 16 residues. Trimming removed 6 bases from V and 5 bases from J, with 19 bases in between. The CDR3 sequence: CASSKNGRQVNEKLFF. The CDR3 DNA reads TGCGCCAGCAGTAAAAATGGAAGACAGGTCAATGAAAAACTGTTTTTT.

The chain employs TRBV7-6 and TRBJ2-1; D perhaps matches TRBD2 (5 bases). The CDR3 contains 15 residues. V gave up 1 base and J gave up 0 bases, with 7 bases separating them. Per germline, CDR1 SGHVS and CDR2 FNYEAQ. As DNA, the CDR3 is TGTGCCAGCAGCTTAGGGACTCTCTCCTACAATGAGCAGTTCTTC. It translates to CASSLGTLSYNEQFF.

The chain is built from TRBV5-1 and TRBJ2-7; 8 bases line up with TRBD1. The CDR3 covers 15 residues. V lost 0 bases and J lost 3; bases outside the gene matches: 5. The germline V gene has CDR1 SGHRS and CDR2 YFSETQ. This CDR3 is CASSLGGQGNYEQYF. The CDR3, as DNA: TGCGCCAGCAGCTTGGGCGGACAGGGAAACTACGAGCAGTACTTC.

The chain carries TRBV7-9 and TRBJ2-2, with a weak D call TRBD1 (6 bases). V dropped 7 bases and J dropped 4 bases, with 22 bases sitting between them. CDR3 length: 17 amino acids. CDR1 is SEHNR, CDR2 FQNEAQ, per germline (reference sequence). CDR3 nucleotides: TGTGCCAGCACCAATACACCCGACAGGTCTCGCACCGGGGAGCTGTTTTTT. This codes for CASTNTPDRSRTGELFF.

The V and J genes are TRBV11-2 and TRBJ1-2; 9 bases are shared with TRBD1. V shed 5 bases, J shed 2 bases, and the junction held 12 bases outside the gene matches. Germline lookup yields CDR1 SGHAT and CDR2 FQNNGV. CDR3 length: 17 amino acids. The CDR3 nucleotides are TGTGCCAGCAGCCTCCTGAGACGGGACAGGGACAACTATGGCTACACCTTC. Translation gives CASSLLRRDRDNYGYTF.

The chain links TRBV28 to TRBJ1-2, with D unresolved. CDR1 is MDHEN, CDR2 SYDVKM, per germline. V lost 6 bases and J lost 14, with 19 bases in between. CDR3 length equals 12 residues. CDR3 amino acids: CASSRPSADYTF. CDR3 nucleotide sequence: TGTGCCAGCAGCCGCCCGTCCGCCGACTATACCTTC.

The rearrangement links TRBV18 to TRBJ2-7; 7 bases are shared with TRBD1. CDR1 and CDR2 (germline): KGHSH, LQKENI. The CDR3 spans 18 residues. V lost 1 base, J lost 6 bases, and 18 bases stayed unmatched. The CDR3 here is CASSPLPKGAVWAAEQYF. The DNA for the CDR3 is TGTGCCAGCTCACCACTGCCAAAGGGGGCAGTGTGGGCGGCCGAGCAGTACTTC.

A few counts support this clone. The chain employs TRBV5-1 and TRBJ1-5, with D tentatively TRBD1 (5 bases). CDR1 and CDR2 (germline): SGHRS, YFSETQ. With 0 bases removed from V and 3 bases from J, the gap between germline ends came to 10 bases. This CDR3 comprises 15 residues. In DNA form, the CDR3 reads TGCGCCAGCAGCTTGGCGGCAGGGTTCAATCAGCCCCAGCATTTT. This sequence encodes CASSLAAGFNQPQHF.

This clone appeared a single time. The chain couples TRBV7-9 to TRBJ2-5, with TRBD2 as a possible D gene (5 bases). Germline CDR1 SEHNR, CDR2 FQNEAQ (reference sequence). The CDR3 runs 17 residues. The V end was cut by 3 bases, the J end by 1 base, with 18 bases between. The CDR3 loop reads CASSFQVGVAVQETQYF. The CDR3 coding sequence is TGTGCCAGCAGCTTTCAGGTGGGAGTCGCGGTCCAAGAGACCCAGTACTTC.

The V gene is TRBV3-1 (or the pseudogene TRBV3-2), the J gene TRBJ1-5; tentative D call: TRBD1 (5 bases). The CDR3 sequence is 15 residues long. Trimming pared 0 bases from V and 6 bases from J, leaving 12 bases between. The germline CDR1 and CDR2 sequences are LGHDT and YNNKEL (reference sequence). CDR3 residues: CASSQDSGLSQPQHF. The DNA for the CDR3 is TGTGCCAGCAGCCAAGACTCAGGGTTGAGTCAGCCCCAGCATTTT.

The rearrangement links TRBV3-1 (or the pseudogene TRBV3-2) to TRBJ2-3, with TRBD2 matching 8 bases. The germline CDR1 and CDR2 sequences are LGHDT and YNNKEL (reference sequence). This CDR3 region has 18 residues. After removal of 0 bases from V and 5 bases from J, the junction contained 13 bases not matched to a gene. The CDR3 sequence: CASSQESWSGGPGDTQYF. CDR3 in DNA: TGTGCCAGCAGCCAAGAATCTTGGAGCGGGGGCCCGGGAGATACGCAGTATTTT.

The chain is built from TRBV29-1 and TRBJ1-1; 10 bases agree with TRBD1. The V and J ends lost 4 bases and 0 bases, in that order; junction bases with no gene match: 8. Looked up from germline, CDR1 is SQVTM and CDR2 is ANQGSEA. This CDR3 region has 16 residues. CDR3 residues: CSVAGQGVIMNTEAFF. CDR3 sequence (DNA): TGCAGCGTTGCCGGACAGGGGGTGATCATGAACACTGAAGCTTTCTTT.

V is TRBV4-3 and J is TRBJ2-3; 10 nucleotides line up with TRBD2. With 1 base clipped from V and 2 bases from J, the junction kept 6 bases outside the gene matches. Germline V gene data show CDR1 as LGHNA and CDR2 as YSLEER. CDR3 length: 17 residues. The CDR3 DNA reads as TGCGCCAGCAGCCAAGTGGGTAGCGGGGGGATCACAGATACGCAGTATTTT. Translating it yields CASSQVGSGGITDTQYF.

The gene calls are TRBV6-5 and TRBJ2-7; D gene ambiguous. Trimming shortened V by 7 bases and J by 0 bases, and 13 bases separated the two germline ends. Germline lookup yields CDR1 MNHEY and CDR2 SVGAGI. CDR3 size: 14 residues. The CDR3 protein is CASKSRPSSYEQYF. Written as DNA, the CDR3 is TGTGCCAGCAAATCCAGGCCGAGCTCCTACGAGCAGTACTTC.

This clone was seen once. The chain links TRBV7-6 to TRBJ1-2; 8 nucleotides match TRBD1. The CDR3 has 15 residues. Trimming took 0 bases from V and 7 from J; bases not matched to a gene: 7. In germline, CDR1 is SGHVS, CDR2 FNYEAQ. CDR3 region: CASSLAPGTGSGYTF. The DNA for the CDR3 is TGTGCCAGCAGCTTAGCTCCCGGGACAGGCTCTGGCTACACCTTC.

The V gene is TRBV12-5, the J gene TRBJ2-3; TRBD1 might be the D (6 bases). Germline values: CDR1 LGHNT, CDR2 FRNRAP. V was pared by 2 bases and J by 4 bases, with 10 bases between. This CDR3 has 14 residues. The CDR3 bases are TGTGCTAGTGGTTTGAGGAAGGGGGCAGATACGCAGTATTTT. Protein sequence: CASGLRKGADTQYF.

V usage is TRBV5-4 and J usage is TRBJ1-3; 9 bases are a match to TRBD1. Germline V gene lookup returns CDR1 SGHNT and CDR2 YYREEE (reference sequence). The V gene end was trimmed by 4 bases and the J gene end by 2 bases; junction bases not matched to a gene: 4. CDR3 size: 15 residues. The CDR3 is CASSTDRGTGNTIYF. In nucleotides, the CDR3 is TGTGCCAGCAGCACGGACAGGGGCACTGGAAACACCATATATTTT.

This chain uses TRBV7-9 with TRBJ2-1; D perhaps matches TRBD1 (6 bases). V dropped 7 bases and J dropped 2 bases, with 12 bases sitting between them. The CDR3 loop spans 14 amino acids. Germline CDR1 reads SEHNR; CDR2 reads FQNEAQ (reference sequence). The CDR3 DNA reads as TGTGCCAGCACCCAGGCAGGGGCCTACAATGAGCAGTTCTTC. Translating it yields CASTQAGAYNEQFF.

The chain carries TRBV2 and TRBJ2-7, with 12 positions matching TRBD2. This CDR3 has 15 residues. Per germline, CDR1 SNHLY and CDR2 FYNNEI. V dropped 6 bases and J dropped 1; count of bases not matched to a gene: 4. The CDR3 DNA is TGTGCCAGCAGGGCCACTAGCGGGGGGTCCTACGAGCAGTACTTC. This codes for CASRATSGGSYEQYF.

Here the CDR3 DNA reads TGTGCCAGCAGCGTAGATCAGGGACAGACTGGAAACACCATATATTTT. Translating it yields CASSVDQGQTGNTIYF. V is TRBV9 and J is TRBJ1-3, with 7 bases lining up with TRBD1. The germline V gene encodes CDR1 SGDLS and CDR2 YYNGEE. The CDR3 extends over 16 amino acids. Losses at the gene ends were 0 bases for V and 2 bases for J; bases not matched to a gene: 5.

This clone was recorded once. The chain carries TRBV5-4 and TRBJ1-1; D possibly corresponds to TRBD1 (6 bases). This CDR3 has 14 residues. Trimming cost V 7 bases and J 4 bases, with 17 bases left between them. Germline V gene lookup returns CDR1 SGHNT and CDR2 YYREEE (reference sequence). CDR3 DNA: TGTGCCAGCGCGGGGGCGCGCAGTAGCACTGAAGCTTTCTTT. Its translation is CASAGARSSTEAFF.

This clone has a single count. This chain uses TRBV5-6 with TRBJ1-5; D is unresolved. V lost 0 bases, J lost 3 bases, and 7 bases lay in between. Germline CDR1 SGHDT, CDR2 YYEEEE. The CDR3 is 14 amino acids. This chain's CDR3 is CASSLGSPNQPQHF. For the CDR3, the DNA is TGTGCCAGCAGCTTGGGAAGCCCCAATCAGCCCCAGCATTTT.

As DNA, the CDR3 is TGTGCCAGTCAGGGGCGAACGAACACCGGGGAGCTGTTTTTT. Translation gives CASQGRTNTGELFF. The rearrangement links TRBV19 to TRBJ2-2; possible D gene TRBD1, 6 bases. The CDR3 contains 14 residues. V lost 8 bases and J lost 0, with 10 bases in between. The germline V gene has CDR1 LNHDA and CDR2 SQIVND (reference sequence).

V gene TRBV7-2 combines with J gene TRBJ1-2; 10 bases match TRBD1. V shed 4 bases and J 8 bases; nucleotides not matched to a gene: 13. The CDR3 runs to 16 residues. The germline V gene encodes CDR1 SGHTA and CDR2 FQGNSA. CDR3 sequence: CASSSLGTGVLRGYTF. The DNA for the CDR3 is TGTGCCAGCAGCTCATTGGGGACAGGGGTTTTAAGGGGCTACACCTTC.